This T cell receptor (beta chain) was retrieved from a study of stem cell transplantation in POMP-related autoinflammatory disease. Overall study context: Impaired MHC class I-dependent CD8+ differentiation was hypothesized from defective thymoproteasomes. Whole-study findings and limits: In PRAID patients, the number of distinct TRB V-J gene pairings was restricted.

Trimming took off 1 base at V and 7 bases at J, with 9 bases between the two ends. The germline V gene encodes CDR1 SGHKS and CDR2 YYEKEE (reference sequence). This CDR3 spans 12 amino acids. As for this clone: Its specificity is unknown.

Measured with immunoSEQ multiplex PCR; TCRdb has only the in-frame clones, and not every one. The sample has more than 20,000 clones; 82% are singletons. The chain combines TRBV5-5 with TRBJ2-7; a weak D match, TRBD2 (5 bases). The material was CD4+ T cells from PBMCs, obtained before stem cell transplantation. The TCR comes from a human donor with POMP-related autoinflammation and immune dysregulation (PRAID). Written as DNA, the CDR3 is TGTGCCAGCAGCTTGAGGCCGGGGGAGCAGTACTTC. Its protein product is CASSLRPGEQYF.